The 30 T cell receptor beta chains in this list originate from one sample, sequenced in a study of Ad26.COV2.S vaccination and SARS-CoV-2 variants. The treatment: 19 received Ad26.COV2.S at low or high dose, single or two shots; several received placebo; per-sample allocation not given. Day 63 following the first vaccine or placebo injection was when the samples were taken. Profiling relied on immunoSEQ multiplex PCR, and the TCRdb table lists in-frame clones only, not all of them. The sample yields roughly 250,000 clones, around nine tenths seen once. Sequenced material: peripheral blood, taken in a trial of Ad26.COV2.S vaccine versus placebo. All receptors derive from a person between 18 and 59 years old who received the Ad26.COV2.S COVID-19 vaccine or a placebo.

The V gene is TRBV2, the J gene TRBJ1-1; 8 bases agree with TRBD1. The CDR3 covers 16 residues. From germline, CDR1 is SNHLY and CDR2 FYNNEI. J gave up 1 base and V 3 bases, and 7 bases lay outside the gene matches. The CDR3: CASSDRGHIQNTEAFF. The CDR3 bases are TGTGCCAGCAGTGACAGGGGGCATATCCAGAACACTGAAGCTTTCTTT.

The CDR3 region has the DNA TGCAGCGCGGGGTCAGGCATGAACACTGAAGCTTTCTTT. Its protein product is CSAGSGMNTEAFF. This rearrangement joins TRBV29-1 to TRBJ1-1; D uncertain. The CDR3 extends over 13 amino acids. V lost 7 bases, J lost 0 bases, and 12 bases lay in between. Germline V gene lookup returns CDR1 SQVTM and CDR2 ANQGSEA.

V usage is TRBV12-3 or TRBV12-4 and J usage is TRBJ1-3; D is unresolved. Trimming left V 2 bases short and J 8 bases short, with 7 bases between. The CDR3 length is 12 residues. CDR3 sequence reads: CASSLRRDTIYF. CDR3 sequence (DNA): TGTGCCAGCAGTTTAAGAAGGGACACCATATATTTT.

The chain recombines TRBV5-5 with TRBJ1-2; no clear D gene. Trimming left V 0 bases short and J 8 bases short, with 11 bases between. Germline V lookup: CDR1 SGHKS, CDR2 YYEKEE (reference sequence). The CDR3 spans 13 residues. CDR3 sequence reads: CASSLGETGGYTF. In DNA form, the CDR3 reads TGTGCCAGCAGCTTGGGCGAGACGGGCGGCTACACCTTC.

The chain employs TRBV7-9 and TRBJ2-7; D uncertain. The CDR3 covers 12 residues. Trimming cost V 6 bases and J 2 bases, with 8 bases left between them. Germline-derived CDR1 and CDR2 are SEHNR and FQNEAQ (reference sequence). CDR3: CASSDGTYEQYV. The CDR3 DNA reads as TGTGCCAGCAGTGACGGAACCTACGAGCAGTACGTC.

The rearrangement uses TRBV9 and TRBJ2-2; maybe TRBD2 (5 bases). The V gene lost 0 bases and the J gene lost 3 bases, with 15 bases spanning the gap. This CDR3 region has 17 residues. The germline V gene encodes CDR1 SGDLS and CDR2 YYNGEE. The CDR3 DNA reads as TGTGCCAGCAGCGTAGATAGGGAGACCCCTGACACCGGGGAGCTGTTTTTT. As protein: CASSVDRETPDTGELFF.

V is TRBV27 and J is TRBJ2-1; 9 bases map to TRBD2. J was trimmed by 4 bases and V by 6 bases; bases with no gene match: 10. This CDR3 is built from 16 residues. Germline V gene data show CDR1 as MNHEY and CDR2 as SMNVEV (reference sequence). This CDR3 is CASRPFGGRAYNEQFF. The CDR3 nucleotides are TGTGCCAGCAGGCCCTTCGGCGGGAGGGCATACAATGAGCAGTTCTTC.

CDR3 sequence reads: CASSQDRGAYEQYF. As DNA, the CDR3 is TGTGCCAGCAGCCAGGACAGGGGAGCCTACGAGCAGTACTTC. The V and J genes are TRBV13 and TRBJ2-7; 9 nucleotides match TRBD1. Germline CDR1 reads PRHDT; CDR2 reads FYEKMQ (reference sequence). There are 14 residues in the CDR3. J gave up 2 bases and V 5 bases, and 4 bases lay outside the gene matches.

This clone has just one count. CDR3 in DNA: TGTGCCAGTAGCGCCCCGGGATGGGGCACTGAAGCTTTCTTT. Residues: CASSAPGWGTEAFF. The chain links TRBV19 to TRBJ1-1; unclear D gene. CDR1 and CDR2 from the germline V gene are LNHDA and SQIVND (reference sequence). This CDR3 is built from 14 residues. The V end lost 6 bases, the J end lost 4 bases, and 15 bases lay between the germline ends.

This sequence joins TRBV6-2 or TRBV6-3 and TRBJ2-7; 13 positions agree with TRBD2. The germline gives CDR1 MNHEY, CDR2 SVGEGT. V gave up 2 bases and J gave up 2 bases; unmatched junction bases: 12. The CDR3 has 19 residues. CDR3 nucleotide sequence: TGTGCCAGCAGTTACGGAGGACTAGCGGGGGAAAAGGGGACCTACGAGCAGTACTTC. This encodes CASSYGGLAGEKGTYEQYF.

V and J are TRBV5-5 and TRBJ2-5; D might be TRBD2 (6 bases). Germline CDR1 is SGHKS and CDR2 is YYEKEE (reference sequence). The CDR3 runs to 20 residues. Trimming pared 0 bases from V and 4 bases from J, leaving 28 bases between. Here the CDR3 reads CASSLGEYRVREDLRETQYF. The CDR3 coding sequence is TGTGCCAGCAGCTTGGGGGAATATAGAGTAAGGGAGGATTTGAGAGAGACCCAGTACTTC.

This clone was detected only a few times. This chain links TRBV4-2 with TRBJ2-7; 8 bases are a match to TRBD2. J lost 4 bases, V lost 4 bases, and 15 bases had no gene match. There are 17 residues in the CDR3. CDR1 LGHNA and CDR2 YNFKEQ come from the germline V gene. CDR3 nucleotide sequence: TGTGCCAGCAGCCGAGATGGAGGGCTAGCGGGCTTATACGAGCAGTACGTC. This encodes CASSRDGGLAGLYEQYV.

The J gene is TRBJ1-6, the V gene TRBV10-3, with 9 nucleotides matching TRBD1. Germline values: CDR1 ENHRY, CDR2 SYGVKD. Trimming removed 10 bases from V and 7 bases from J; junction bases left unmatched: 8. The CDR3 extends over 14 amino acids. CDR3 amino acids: CATGQGIENSPLHF. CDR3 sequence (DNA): TGTGCCACCGGACAGGGGATCGAGAATTCACCCCTCCACTTT.

The DNA for the CDR3 is TGTGCCAGCTCCAGGGGCCCGGAGGACAATCAGCCCCAGCATTTT. Translating gives CASSRGPEDNQPQHF. The chain has TRBV5-4 and TRBJ1-5; perhaps TRBD1 as D (6 bases). Per germline, CDR1 SGHNT and CDR2 YYREEE (reference sequence). Trimming shortened V by 7 bases and J by 3 bases, and 17 bases separated the two germline ends. This CDR3 is built from 15 residues.

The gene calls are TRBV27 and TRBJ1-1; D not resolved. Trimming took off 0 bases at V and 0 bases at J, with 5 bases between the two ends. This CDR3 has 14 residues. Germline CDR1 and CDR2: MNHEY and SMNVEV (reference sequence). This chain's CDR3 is CASSLSTLNTEAFF. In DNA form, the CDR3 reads TGTGCCAGCAGTTTATCGACTCTGAACACTGAAGCTTTCTTT.

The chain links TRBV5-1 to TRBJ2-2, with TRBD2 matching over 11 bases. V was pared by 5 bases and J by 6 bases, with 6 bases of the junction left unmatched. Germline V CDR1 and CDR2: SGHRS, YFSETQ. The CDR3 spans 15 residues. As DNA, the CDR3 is TGCGCCAGCAGACCGACTAGCGGGACCGCCGGGGAGCTGTTTTTT. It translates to CASRPTSGTAGELFF. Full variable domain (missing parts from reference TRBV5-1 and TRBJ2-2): KAGVTQTPRYLIKTRGQQVTLSCSPISGHRSVSWYQQTPGQGLQFLFEYFSETQRNKGNFPGRFSGRQFSNSRSEMNVSTLELGDSALYLCASRPTSGTAGELFFGEGSRLTVL.

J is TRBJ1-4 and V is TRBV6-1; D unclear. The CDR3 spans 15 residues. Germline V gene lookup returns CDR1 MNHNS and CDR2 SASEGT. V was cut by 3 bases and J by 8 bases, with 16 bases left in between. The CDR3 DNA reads TGTGCCAGCAGTGACAGGACGGGCTTTCAGGAAAAACTGTTTTTT. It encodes CASSDRTGFQEKLFF.

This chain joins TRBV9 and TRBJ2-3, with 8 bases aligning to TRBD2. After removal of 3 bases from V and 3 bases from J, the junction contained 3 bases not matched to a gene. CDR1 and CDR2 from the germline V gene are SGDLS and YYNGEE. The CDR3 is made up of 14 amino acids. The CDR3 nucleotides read TGTGCCAGCAGCGCAGCGGGAGCTACAGATACGCAGTATTTT. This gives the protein CASSAAGATDTQYF.

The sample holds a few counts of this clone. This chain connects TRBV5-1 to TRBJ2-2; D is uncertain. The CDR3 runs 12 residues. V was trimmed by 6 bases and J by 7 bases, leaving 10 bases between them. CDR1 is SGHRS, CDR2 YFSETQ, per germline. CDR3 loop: CASTFKDGELFF. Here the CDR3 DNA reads TGCGCCAGCACCTTTAAGGACGGGGAGCTGTTTTTT.

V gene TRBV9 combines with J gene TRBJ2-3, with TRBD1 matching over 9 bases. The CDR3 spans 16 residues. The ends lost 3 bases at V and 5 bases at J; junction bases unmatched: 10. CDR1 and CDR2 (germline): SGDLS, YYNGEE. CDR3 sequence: CASSAITGTGRDTQYF. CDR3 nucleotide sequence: TGTGCCAGCAGCGCCATAACCGGGACAGGGAGAGATACGCAGTATTTT.

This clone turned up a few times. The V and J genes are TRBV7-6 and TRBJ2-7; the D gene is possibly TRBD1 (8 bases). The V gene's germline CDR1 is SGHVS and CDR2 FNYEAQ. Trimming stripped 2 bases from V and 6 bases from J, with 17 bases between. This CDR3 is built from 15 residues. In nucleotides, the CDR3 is TGTGCCAGCAGCTTAACAGGGGGGGATAGAGGCGAGCAGTACTTC. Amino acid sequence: CASSLTGGDRGEQYF.

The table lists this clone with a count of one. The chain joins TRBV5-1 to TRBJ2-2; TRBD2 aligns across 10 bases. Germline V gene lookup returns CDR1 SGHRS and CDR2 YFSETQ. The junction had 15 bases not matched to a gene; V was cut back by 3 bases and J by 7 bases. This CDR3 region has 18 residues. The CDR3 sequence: CASSSPNGSGRMGGELFF. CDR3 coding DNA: TGCGCCAGCAGCTCTCCCAACGGTAGCGGGAGGATGGGCGGGGAGCTGTTTTTT.

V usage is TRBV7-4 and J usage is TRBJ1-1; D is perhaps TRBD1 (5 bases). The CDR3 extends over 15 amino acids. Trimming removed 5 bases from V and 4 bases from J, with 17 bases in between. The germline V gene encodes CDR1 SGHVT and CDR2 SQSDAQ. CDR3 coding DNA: TGTGCCAGCAGCCCCGGGGGGGATGATCGCACTGAAGCTTTCTTT. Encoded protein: CASSPGGDDRTEAFF.

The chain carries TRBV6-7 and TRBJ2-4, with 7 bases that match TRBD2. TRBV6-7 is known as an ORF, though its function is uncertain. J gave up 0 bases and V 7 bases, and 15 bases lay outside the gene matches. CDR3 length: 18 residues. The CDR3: CASIYGRAPKGAKNIQYF. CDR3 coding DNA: TGTGCCAGCATCTATGGGAGGGCACCCAAAGGAGCCAAAAACATTCAGTACTTC.

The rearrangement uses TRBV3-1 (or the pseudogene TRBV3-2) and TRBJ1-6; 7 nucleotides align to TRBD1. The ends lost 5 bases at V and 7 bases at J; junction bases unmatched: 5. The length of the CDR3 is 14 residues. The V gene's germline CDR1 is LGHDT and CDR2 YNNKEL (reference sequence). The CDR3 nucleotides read TGTGCCAGCAGCAGACAGGGAGGCAATTCACCCCTCCACTTT. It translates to CASSRQGGNSPLHF.

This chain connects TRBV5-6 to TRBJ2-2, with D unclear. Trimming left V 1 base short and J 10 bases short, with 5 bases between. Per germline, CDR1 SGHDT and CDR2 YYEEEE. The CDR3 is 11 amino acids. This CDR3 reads CASSLSEELFF. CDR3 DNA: TGTGCCAGCAGCTTGTCCGAGGAGCTGTTTTTT.

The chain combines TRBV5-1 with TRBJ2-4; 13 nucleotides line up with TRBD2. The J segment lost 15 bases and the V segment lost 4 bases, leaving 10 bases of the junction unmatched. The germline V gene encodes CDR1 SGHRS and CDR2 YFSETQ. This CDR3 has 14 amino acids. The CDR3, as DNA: TGCGCCAGCAGCCTGGGACTAGCGGGGTATAAGCCGTACTTC. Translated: CASSLGLAGYKPYF.

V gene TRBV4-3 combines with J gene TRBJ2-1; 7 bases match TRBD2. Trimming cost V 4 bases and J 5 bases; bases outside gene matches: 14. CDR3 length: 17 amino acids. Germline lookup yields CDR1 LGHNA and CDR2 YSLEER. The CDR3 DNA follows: TGCGCCAGCAGCCTAACACTCCTCCGGGACTATGACAATGAGCAGTTCTTC. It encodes CASSLTLLRDYDNEQFF.

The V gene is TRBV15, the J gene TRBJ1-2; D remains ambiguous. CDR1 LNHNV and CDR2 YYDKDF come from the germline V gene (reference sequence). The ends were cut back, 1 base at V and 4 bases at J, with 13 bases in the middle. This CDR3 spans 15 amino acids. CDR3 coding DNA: TGTGCCACCAGCAGAGGTAAAGATACCTCCTATGGCTACACCTTC. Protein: CATSRGKDTSYGYTF.

The CDR3 DNA sequence: TGTGCCAGCAGTTCCGGGACTAGCGACACAGATACGCAGTATTTT. Translated, it gives CASSSGTSDTDTQYF. This chain connects TRBV6-5 to TRBJ2-3; TRBD2 matches at 10 bases. Germline V lookup: CDR1 MNHEY, CDR2 SVGAGI. The J segment lost 2 bases and the V segment lost 4 bases, leaving 3 bases of the junction unmatched. This CDR3 comprises 15 residues.